The 5 T cell receptor beta chains presented below share a single source sample, sequenced in a study of blood T cells in healthy people across ages. Combining a sample-barcoded 5' primer with a J-beta primer mix, a second PCR ran for 7 to 11 cycles. TCRdb re-called the 5' RACE reads with MiXCR, one entry per CDR3 protein. This repertoire shows 1.5 million to 2 million distinct CDR3 sequences, 49% found once; its top ten account for less than 2.5%. The sequencing sample was made of blood. These receptors were collected from a middle-aged woman in good health.

This rearrangement joins TRBV4-2 to TRBJ1-2; perhaps TRBD1 as D (5 bases). The V end was cut by 0 bases, the J end by 3 bases, with 17 bases between. The V gene's germline CDR1 is LGHNA and CDR2 YNFKEQ. CDR3 length: 17 amino acids. The CDR3 DNA sequence: TGTGCCAGCAGCCAAGATCCGTCAGGGAAAAGGGACTATGGCTACACCTTC. Translating it yields CASSQDPSGKRDYGYTF.

This clonotype was seen at least ten times. The chain uses TRBV29-1 and TRBJ2-7; 8 nucleotides match TRBD2. The V gene end was trimmed by 6 bases and the J gene end by 2 bases; junction bases not matched to a gene: 9. CDR1 and CDR2 from the germline V gene are SQVTM and ANQGSEA. CDR3 length: 14 residues. CDR3 nucleotides: TGCAGCGTCGAGAAGCGGGGGAAGACCTACGAGCAGTACTTC. It codes for CSVEKRGKTYEQYF.

J is TRBJ2-7 and V is TRBV12-3 or TRBV12-4; 10 nucleotides line up with TRBD2. V was pared by 5 bases and J by 7 bases, with 17 bases of the junction left unmatched. CDR3 length equals 17 residues. The CDR3 DNA sequence: TGTGCCAGCAGTCCGCTAGCGGGGGAGATACCTAACAATGAGCAGTACTTC. Translation gives CASSPLAGEIPNNEQYF.

This chain joins TRBV11-2 and TRBJ1-1; D call uncertain. Trimming left V 5 bases short and J 0 bases short, with 16 bases between. There are 16 residues in the CDR3. The germline V gene encodes CDR1 SGHAT and CDR2 FQNNGV. CDR3 bases: TGTGCCAGCAGCCGACTCGAGTGGCGGCTGAACACTGAAGCTTTCTTT. Amino acid sequence: CASSRLEWRLNTEAFF.

The chain joins TRBV12-3 or TRBV12-4 to TRBJ2-3, with D possibly TRBD2 on 7 matching bases. Trimming took 7 bases from V and 0 from J, leaving 14 bases between them. The CDR3 length is 15 residues. In DNA form, the CDR3 reads TGTGCCAGCAACCTTGGGGGGGCTAGCACAGATACGCAGTATTTT. Translated: CASNLGGASTDTQYF.